These 5 T cell receptor beta chains originate from one sample sequenced in a study of OX40 agonist ivuxolimab in advanced cancers. Sequenced by immunoSEQ multiplex PCR; TCRdb stores in-frame clones only, minus some. The sample yields more than 40,000 clones, roughly four fifths seen once. This specimen was CD4+ or CD8+ T cells sorted from blood, taken in a trial of the OX40 agonist ivuxolimab. These receptor sequences come from an adult with an advanced solid tumor such as melanoma, head and neck, liver or kidney cancer.

V is TRBV6-5 and J is TRBJ2-7; 8 nucleotides line up with TRBD1. J lost 4 bases, V lost 7 bases, and 6 bases had no gene match. Germline-derived CDR1 and CDR2 are MNHEY and SVGAGI. This CDR3 is 13 amino acids long. CDR3 in amino acids: CASKYRGSYEQYF. CDR3 bases: TGTGCCAGCAAGTACAGGGGGAGTTACGAGCAGTACTTC.

This sequence joins TRBV5-1 and TRBJ1-2, with TRBD1 identical over 8 bases. This CDR3 is built from 14 residues. Unmatched junction bases numbered 5, after V lost 0 bases and J lost 7 bases. Per the germline V gene, CDR1 is SGHRS and CDR2 is YFSETQ. CDR3 region: CASSLEGDRLGYTF. The CDR3 DNA reads TGCGCCAGCAGCTTGGAAGGGGACAGGCTTGGCTACACCTTC. Full variable domain (remainder filled in from reference TRBV5-1 and TRBJ1-2): KAGVTQTPRYLIKTRGQQVTLSCSPISGHRSVSWYQQTPGQGLQFLFEYFSETQRNKGNFPGRFSGRQFSNSRSEMNVSTLELGDSALYLCASSLEGDRLGYTFGSGTRLTVV.

The chain recombines TRBV5-1 with TRBJ2-2; 9 positions agree with TRBD2. This CDR3 region has 14 residues. Germline loops: CDR1 SGHRS, CDR2 YFSETQ. J gave up 9 bases and V 0 bases, and 3 bases lay outside the gene matches. CDR3 protein: CASSLGAGGRELFF. CDR3 sequence (DNA): TGCGCCAGCAGCTTGGGAGCGGGGGGCCGGGAGCTGTTTTTT. Using reference TRBV5-1 and TRBJ2-2 for the parts outside the CDR3, the full variable domain is KAGVTQTPRYLIKTRGQQVTLSCSPISGHRSVSWYQQTPGQGLQFLFEYFSETQRNKGNFPGRFSGRQFSNSRSEMNVSTLELGDSALYLCASSLGAGGRELFFGEGSRLTVL.

This chain joins TRBV30 and TRBJ1-5; D unresolved. This CDR3 comprises 13 residues. The germline CDR1 and CDR2 sequences are GTSNPN and SVGIG (reference sequence). V was clipped by 8 bases and J by 7 bases, with 18 bases between them. The CDR3 DNA follows: TGTGCCGGCGACATCGGCCAGGACCAGCCCCAGCATTTT. It specifies CAGDIGQDQPQHF.

This clone was seen only once. This chain joins TRBV19 and TRBJ1-2; TRBD1 agrees at 7 bases. This CDR3 comprises 19 residues. The germline CDR1 and CDR2 sequences are LNHDA and SQIVND (reference sequence). V was pared by 6 bases and J by 0 bases, with 19 bases of the junction left unmatched. The CDR3 is CASRHRSRQGSGTNYGYTF. DNA for the CDR3: TGTGCCAGTAGACACCGCTCCCGACAGGGTTCGGGTACTAACTATGGCTACACCTTC.